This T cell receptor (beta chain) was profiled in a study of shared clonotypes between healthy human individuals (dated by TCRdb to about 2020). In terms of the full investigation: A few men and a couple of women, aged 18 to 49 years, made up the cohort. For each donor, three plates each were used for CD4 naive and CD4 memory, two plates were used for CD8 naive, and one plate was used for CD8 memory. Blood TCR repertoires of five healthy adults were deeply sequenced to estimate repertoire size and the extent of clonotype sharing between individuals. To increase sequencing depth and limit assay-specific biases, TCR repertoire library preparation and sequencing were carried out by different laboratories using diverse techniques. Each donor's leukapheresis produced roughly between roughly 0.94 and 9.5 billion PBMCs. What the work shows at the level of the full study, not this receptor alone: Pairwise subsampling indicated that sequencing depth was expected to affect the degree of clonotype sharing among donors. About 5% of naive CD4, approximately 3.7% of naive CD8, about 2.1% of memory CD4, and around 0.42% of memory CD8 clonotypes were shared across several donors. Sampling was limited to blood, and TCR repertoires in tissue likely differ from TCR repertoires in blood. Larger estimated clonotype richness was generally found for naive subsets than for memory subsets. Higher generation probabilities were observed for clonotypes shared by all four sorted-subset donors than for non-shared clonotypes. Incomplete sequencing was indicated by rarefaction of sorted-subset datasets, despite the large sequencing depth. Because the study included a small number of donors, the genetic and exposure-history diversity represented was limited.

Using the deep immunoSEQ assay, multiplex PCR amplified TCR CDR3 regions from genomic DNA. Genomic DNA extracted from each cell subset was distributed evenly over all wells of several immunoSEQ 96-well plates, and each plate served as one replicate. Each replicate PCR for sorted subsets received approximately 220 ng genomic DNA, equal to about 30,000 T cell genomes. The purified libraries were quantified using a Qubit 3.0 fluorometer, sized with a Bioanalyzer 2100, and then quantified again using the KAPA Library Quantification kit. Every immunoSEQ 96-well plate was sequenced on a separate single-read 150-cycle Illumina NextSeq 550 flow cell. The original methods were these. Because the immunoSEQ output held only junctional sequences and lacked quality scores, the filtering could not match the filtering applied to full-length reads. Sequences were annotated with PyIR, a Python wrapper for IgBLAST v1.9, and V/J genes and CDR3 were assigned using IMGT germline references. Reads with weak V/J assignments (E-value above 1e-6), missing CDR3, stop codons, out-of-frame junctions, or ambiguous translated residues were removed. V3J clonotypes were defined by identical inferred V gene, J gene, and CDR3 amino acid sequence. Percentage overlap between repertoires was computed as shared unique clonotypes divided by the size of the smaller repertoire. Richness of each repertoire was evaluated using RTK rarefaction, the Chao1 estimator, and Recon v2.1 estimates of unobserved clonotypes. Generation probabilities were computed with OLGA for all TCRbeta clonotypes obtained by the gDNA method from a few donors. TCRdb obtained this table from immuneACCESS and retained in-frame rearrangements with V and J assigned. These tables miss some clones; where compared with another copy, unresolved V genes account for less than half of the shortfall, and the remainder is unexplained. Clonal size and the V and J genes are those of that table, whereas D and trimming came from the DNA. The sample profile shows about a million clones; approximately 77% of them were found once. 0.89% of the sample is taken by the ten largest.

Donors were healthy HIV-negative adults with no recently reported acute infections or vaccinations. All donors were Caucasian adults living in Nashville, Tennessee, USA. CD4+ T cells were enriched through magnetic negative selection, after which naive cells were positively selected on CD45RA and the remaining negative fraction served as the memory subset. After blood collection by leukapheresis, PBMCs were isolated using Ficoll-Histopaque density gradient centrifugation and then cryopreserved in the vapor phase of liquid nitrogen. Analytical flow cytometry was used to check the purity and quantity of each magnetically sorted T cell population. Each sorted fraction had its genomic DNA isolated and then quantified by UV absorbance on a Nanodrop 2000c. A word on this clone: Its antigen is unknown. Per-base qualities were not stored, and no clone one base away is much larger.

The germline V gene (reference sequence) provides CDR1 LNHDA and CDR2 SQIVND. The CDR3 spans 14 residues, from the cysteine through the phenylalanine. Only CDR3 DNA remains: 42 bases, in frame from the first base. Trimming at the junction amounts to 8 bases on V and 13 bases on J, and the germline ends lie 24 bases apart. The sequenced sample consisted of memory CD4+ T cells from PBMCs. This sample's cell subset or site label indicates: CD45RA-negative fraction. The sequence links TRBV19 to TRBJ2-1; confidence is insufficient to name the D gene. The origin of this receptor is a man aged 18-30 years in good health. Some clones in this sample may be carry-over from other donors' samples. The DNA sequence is TGTGCCAGTTCCCGGAGTAACGAAGGCCTTGGTCAGTTCTTC. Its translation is CASSRSNEGLGQFF.